This T cell receptor beta chain was recorded in a study of identical twins. General study findings and limits: Models predicted less out-of-frame TCR alpha sharing in monozygotic twins than was found. Twin pairs' shared out-of-frame alpha sequences were enriched in low generation probability.

With 0 bases removed from V and 1 base from J, the gap between germline ends came to 12 bases. The CDR3 length is 16 residues. Germline V gives CDR1 LNHNV, CDR2 YYDKDF (reference sequence). Concerning this clonotype itself: The antigen is undetermined.

One entry per CDR3 protein, called by TCRdb with MiXCR from the 5' RACE reads. Here the sample spans 1.5 million to 2 million distinct CDR3 sequences, less than 35% being singletons. The rearrangement joins TRBV15 to TRBJ2-5, with D unresolved. Sequences were obtained from cord blood. This sequence was found in a newborn girl in good health. The CDR3 loop reads CATSRDDRWFQETQYF. In nucleotides, the CDR3 is TGTGCCACCAGCAGAGATGATCGCTGGTTCCAAGAGACCCAGTACTTC. Filled out from reference TRBV15 and TRBJ2-5, the complete variable domain reads DAMVIQNPRYQVTQFGKPVTLSCSQTLNHNVMYWYQQKSSQAPKLLFHYYDKDFNNEADTPDNFQSRRPNTSFCFLDIRSPGLGDTAMYLCATSRDDRWFQETQYFGPGTRLLVL.